This T cell receptor beta chain comes out of a study of T cell changes during pregnancy in multiple sclerosis. The V gene's germline CDR1 is LGHNA and CDR2 YSLEER. The ends lost 2 bases at V and 5 bases at J; junction bases unmatched: 4. The CDR3 length is 15 residues. TCRdb's copy holds only in-frame clones and misses some; the assay was immunoSEQ multiplex PCR. The sample shows tens of thousands of clones, 92% of them seen only once. This TCR was recovered from a female donor in good health, enrolled as a control in a pregnancy study. The starting material was peripheral blood, obtained after pregnancy. The chain recombines TRBV4-3 with TRBJ2-5, with TRBD2 identical over 11 bases. The CDR3 is CASSQKLAGGETQYF. The CDR3 DNA sequence: TGCGCCAGCAGCCAAAAATTAGCGGGAGGGGAGACCCAGTACTTC.